This T cell receptor beta chain stems from a study of T cell repertoires in cytomegalovirus infection. General observations from the study: Dominating the ex vivo response were TCR beta clonotypes that were CMV-specific and HLA-C-restricted. Summed frequency of public TCR beta families distinguished CMV carriers with the relevant HLA.

MiXCR, run by TCRdb on the reads, gives a single entry per CDR3 protein. The data show fewer than 550,000 distinct CDR3 sequences, approximately 26% seen once. This CDR3 has 18 residues. Germline values: CDR1 LGHNA, CDR2 YSLEER. The ends lost 4 bases at V and 4 bases at J; junction bases unmatched: 15. A word on this clonotype: What it recognizes is unknown.

The V gene is TRBV4-3, the J gene TRBJ2-3; 9 bases are shared with TRBD2. This receptor was taken from a human donor in good health (CMV status not recorded). Some clones in this sample may be carry-over from other donors' samples. Specimen: PBMCs. CDR3 in amino acids: CASSLYLDSGSSPDTQYF. The CDR3 DNA reads TGCGCCAGCAGCCTCTATTTGGATAGCGGGAGTAGCCCAGATACGCAGTATTTT.